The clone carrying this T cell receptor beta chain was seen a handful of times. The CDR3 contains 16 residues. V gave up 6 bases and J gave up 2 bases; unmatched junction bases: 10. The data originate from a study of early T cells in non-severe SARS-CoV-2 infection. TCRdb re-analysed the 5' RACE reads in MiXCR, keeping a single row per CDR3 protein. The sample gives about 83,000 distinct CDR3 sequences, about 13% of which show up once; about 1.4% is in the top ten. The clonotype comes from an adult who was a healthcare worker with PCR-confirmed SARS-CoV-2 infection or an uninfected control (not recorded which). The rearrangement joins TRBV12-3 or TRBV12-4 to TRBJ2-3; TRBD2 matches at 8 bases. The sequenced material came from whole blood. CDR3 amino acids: CASRPAGVRSTDTQYF. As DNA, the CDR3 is TGTGCCAGCAGGCCAGCGGGGGTGCGATCCACAGATACGCAGTATTTT.